This TCR beta chain was sequenced for a study of blood T cell repertoires in COVID-19. Sequenced by immunoSEQ multiplex PCR; TCRdb stores in-frame clones only, minus some. The sample has about 320,000 clones, 90% to 95% seen once. The CDR3 loop spans 14 amino acids. Germline V gives CDR1 MNHEY, CDR2 SMNVEV (reference sequence). The J segment lost 1 base and the V segment lost 7 bases, leaving 5 bases of the junction unmatched. A note on this clone: This specimen includes other DNA sequences encoding the same CDR3.

The source is a woman in her twenties or thirties who had been exposed to COVID-19. V usage is TRBV27 and J usage is TRBJ2-7; 9 nucleotides agree with TRBD1. Source material: PBMCs or T cells enriched from blood (not recorded which). CDR3 coding DNA: TGTGCCAGCACCTCCGGGACAGGGTCCTACGAGCAGTACTTC. This encodes CASTSGTGSYEQYF.